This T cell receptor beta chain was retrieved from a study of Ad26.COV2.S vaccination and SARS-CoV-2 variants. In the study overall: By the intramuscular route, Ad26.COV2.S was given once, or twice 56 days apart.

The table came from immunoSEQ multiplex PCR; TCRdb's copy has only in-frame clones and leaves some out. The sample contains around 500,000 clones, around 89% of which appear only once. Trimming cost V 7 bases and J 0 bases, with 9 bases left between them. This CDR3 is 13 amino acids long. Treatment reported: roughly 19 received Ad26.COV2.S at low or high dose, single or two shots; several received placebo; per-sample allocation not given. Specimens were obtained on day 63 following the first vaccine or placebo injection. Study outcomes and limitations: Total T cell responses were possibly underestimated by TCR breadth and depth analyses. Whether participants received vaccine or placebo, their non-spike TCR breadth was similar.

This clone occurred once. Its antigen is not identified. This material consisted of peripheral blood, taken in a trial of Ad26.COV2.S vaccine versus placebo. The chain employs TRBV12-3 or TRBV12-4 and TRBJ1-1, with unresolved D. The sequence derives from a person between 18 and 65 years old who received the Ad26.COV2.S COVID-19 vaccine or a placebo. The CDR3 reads CASTNRLNTEAFF. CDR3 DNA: TGTGCCAGCACCAACCGCCTGAACACTGAAGCTTTCTTT.